What follows is one T cell receptor (beta chain) and its context. Its antigen is still unknown. A multiplex PCR was run with 60 Vbeta primers and 13 Jbeta primers. Measured with immunoSEQ multiplex PCR; TCRdb has only the in-frame clones, and not every one. This sample has 150,000 to 200,000 clones; around four fifths occur once, and the top ten carry approximately 2.4%. This CDR3 region has 17 residues. Trimming took off 9 bases at V and 10 bases at J, with 28 bases between the two ends. Germline CDR1 LNHDA, CDR2 SQIVND (reference sequence). The data derive from a study of cytomegalovirus exposure and HLA in healthy donors. Study-wide background: There were several hundred genotyped donors. Of these, 75% to 90% fell in the genetic ancestry cluster associated with self-reported Caucasian donors. General study results and limits: It is likely that the observed cluster of highly shared sequence variants was a sequencing artifact. Researchers reported in a later analysis that common viral pathogens appeared linked to several top clusters. Within an earlier analysis, most TCR beta V segments proved productive either about 87% or about 30% of the time.

The material sequenced was PBMCs. This TCR was recovered from a woman between 45 and 65 years old in good health and CMV-seropositive. The chain uses TRBV19 and TRBJ1-6; possibly TRBD1 for D (6 bases). The CDR3 protein is CASTPGTNPLGISPLHF. The CDR3 coding sequence is TGTGCCAGCACCCCCGGGACAAACCCCTTGGGTATATCACCCCTCCACTTT.